The clone carrying this T cell receptor beta chain was seen more than once but under ten times. No antigen is known for it. The data were obtained in a study of T cell repertoires in cytomegalovirus infection. Overall study: Recently identified HLA-C-restricted CMV epitopes were among the peptides used. It can be stated that public TCR beta signatures indicated CMV infection as well as a matching HLA type. The study's findings and limits: Of the TCR beta families, the public ones yielded a cumulative frequency that identified carriers of CMV plus the relevant HLA.

TCRdb reprocessed the reads with MiXCR, giving one entry per CDR3 protein. Of about 830,000 distinct CDR3 sequences in the sample, approximately 29% are singletons; the top ten hold around 11%. The sample in question was cultured CD8+ T cells from PBMCs, obtained from culture after CMV antigen stimulation. The source of this sequence is a human donor in good health (CMV status not recorded). Some clones in this sample may be carry-over from other donors' samples.

The CDR3 nucleotides are TGTGCCAGCTCCGGGGAGGCCCGCCTTGAAAAACTGTTTTTT. Amino acid sequence: CASSGEARLEKLFF. The rearrangement uses TRBV7-8 and TRBJ1-4; D ambiguous. Germline CDR1 reads SGHVS; CDR2 reads FQNEAQ. Between the trimmed V and J ends, which lost 8 bases and 7 bases, there was a span of 17 bases. This CDR3 is 14 amino acids long.